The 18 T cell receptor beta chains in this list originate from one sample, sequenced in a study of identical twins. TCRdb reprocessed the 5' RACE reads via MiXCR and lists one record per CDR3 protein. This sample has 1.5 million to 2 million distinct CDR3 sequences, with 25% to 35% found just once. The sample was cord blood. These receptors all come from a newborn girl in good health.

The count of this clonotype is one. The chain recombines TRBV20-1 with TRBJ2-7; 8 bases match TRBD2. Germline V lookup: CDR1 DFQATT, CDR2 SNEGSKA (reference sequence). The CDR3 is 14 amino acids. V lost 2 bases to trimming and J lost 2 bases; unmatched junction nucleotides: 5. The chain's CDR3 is CSARKRGNAYEQYF. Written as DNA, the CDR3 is TGCAGTGCTAGAAAGCGGGGGAATGCCTACGAGCAGTACTTC.

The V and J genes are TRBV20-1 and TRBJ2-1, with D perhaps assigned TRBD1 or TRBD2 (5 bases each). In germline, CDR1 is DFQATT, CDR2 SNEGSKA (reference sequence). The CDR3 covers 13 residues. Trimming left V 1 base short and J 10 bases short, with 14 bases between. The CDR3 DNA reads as TGCAGTGCTAGAGGTTTGGGGGTAGGGGAGCAGTTCTTC. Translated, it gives CSARGLGVGEQFF.

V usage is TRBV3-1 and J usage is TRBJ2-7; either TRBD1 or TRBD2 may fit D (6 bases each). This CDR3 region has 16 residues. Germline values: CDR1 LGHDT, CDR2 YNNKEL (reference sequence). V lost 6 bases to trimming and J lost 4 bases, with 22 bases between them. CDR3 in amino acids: CASSNWGAENPYEQYF. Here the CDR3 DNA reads TGTGCCAGCAGTAACTGGGGGGCGGAGAATCCATACGAGCAGTACTTC.

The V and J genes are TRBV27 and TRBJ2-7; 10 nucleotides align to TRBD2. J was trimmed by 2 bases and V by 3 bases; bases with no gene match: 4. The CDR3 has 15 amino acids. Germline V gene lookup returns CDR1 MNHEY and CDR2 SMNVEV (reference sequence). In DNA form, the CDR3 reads TGTGCCAGCAGTTTGACTAGCGGGCCCACCTACGAGCAGTACTTC. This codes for CASSLTSGPTYEQYF.

DNA of the CDR3: TGTGCCAGCAGTAGCGCTCCATTGTTAGCGGCTAAAAATGAGCAGTTCTTC. Translation gives CASSSAPLLAAKNEQFF. The chain recombines TRBV12-3 or TRBV12-4 with TRBJ2-1; the D gene is possibly TRBD2 (6 bases). Trimming took 5 bases from V and 7 from J, leaving 24 bases between them. The CDR3 contains 17 residues.

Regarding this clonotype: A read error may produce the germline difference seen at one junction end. Written as DNA, the CDR3 is TGTGCCTGCAGCTTAGTTCAGGGAAACGAGCAGTACTTC. It yields the protein CACSLVQGNEQYF. J is TRBJ2-5 and V is TRBV7-9; a possible D gene is TRBD1 (5 bases). The J call may not be correct, given that the DNA end is closer to TRBJ2-7. The germline gives CDR1 SEHNR, CDR2 FQNEAQ (reference sequence). The CDR3 loop spans 13 amino acids.

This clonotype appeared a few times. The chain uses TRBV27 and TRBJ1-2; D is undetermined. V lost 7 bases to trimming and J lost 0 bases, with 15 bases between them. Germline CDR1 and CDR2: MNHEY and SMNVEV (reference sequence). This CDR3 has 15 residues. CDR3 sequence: CASKGNNVANYGYTF. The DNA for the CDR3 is TGTGCCAGCAAAGGCAACAACGTTGCTAACTATGGCTACACCTTC.

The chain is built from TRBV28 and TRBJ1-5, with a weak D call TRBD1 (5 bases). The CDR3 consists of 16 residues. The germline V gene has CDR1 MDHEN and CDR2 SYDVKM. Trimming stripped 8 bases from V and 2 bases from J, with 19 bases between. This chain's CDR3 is CASRDGSYWGNQPQHF. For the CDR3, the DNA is TGTGCCAGCCGGGACGGGTCGTATTGGGGCAATCAGCCCCAGCATTTT.

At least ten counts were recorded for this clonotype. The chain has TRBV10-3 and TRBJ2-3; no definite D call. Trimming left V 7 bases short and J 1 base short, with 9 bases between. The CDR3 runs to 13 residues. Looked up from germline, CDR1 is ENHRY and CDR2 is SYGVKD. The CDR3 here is CAINSQGTDTQYF. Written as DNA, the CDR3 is TGTGCCATCAACTCCCAGGGCACAGATACGCAGTATTTT.

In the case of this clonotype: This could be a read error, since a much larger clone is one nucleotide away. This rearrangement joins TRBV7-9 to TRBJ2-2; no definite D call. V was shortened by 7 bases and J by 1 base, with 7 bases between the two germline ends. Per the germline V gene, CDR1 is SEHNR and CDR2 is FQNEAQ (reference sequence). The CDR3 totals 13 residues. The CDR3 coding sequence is TGTGCCAGCACTTCCGGGAACACCGGGGAGCTGTTTTTT. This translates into CASTSGNTGELFF.

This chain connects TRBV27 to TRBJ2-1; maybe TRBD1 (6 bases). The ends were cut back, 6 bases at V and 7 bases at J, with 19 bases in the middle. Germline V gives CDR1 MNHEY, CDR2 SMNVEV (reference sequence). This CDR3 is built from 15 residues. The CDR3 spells CASRQPGQLWNEQFF. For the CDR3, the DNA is TGTGCCAGCAGACAACCCGGACAGTTGTGGAATGAGCAGTTCTTC.

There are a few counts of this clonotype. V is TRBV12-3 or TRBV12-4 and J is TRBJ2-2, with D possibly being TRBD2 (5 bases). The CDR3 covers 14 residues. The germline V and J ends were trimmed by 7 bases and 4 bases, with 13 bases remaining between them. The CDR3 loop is CASTDFRATGELFF. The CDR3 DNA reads TGTGCCAGCACGGACTTTCGGGCCACCGGGGAGCTGTTTTTT.

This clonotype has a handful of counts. The CDR3 DNA sequence: TGTGCCAGCAGTGAATGGGGCAGCCCCCGACCCCAGCATTTT. Its protein product is CASSEWGSPRPQHF. The gene calls are TRBV6-1 and TRBJ1-5; D might be TRBD1 (5 bases). The CDR3 sequence is 14 residues long. Trimming took off 2 bases at V and 10 bases at J, with 15 bases between the two ends. Germline-derived CDR1 and CDR2 are MNHNS and SASEGT.

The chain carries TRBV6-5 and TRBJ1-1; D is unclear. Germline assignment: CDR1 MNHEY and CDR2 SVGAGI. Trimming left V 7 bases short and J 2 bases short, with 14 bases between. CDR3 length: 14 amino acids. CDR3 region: CASNRFRPNTEAFF. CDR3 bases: TGTGCCAGCAACAGATTCAGGCCTAACACTGAAGCTTTCTTT.

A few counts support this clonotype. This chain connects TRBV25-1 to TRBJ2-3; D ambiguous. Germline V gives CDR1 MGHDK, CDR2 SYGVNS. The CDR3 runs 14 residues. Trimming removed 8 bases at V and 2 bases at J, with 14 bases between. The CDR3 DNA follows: TGTGCCAGCGTCCCCGGGTGGTCCACAGATACGCAGTATTTT. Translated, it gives CASVPGWSTDTQYF.

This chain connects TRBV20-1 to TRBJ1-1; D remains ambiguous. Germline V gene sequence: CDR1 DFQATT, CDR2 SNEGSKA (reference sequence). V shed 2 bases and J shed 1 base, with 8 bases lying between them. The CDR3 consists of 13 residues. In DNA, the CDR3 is TGCAGTGCTAGAAGACGAGAGAACACTGAAGCTTTCTTT. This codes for CSARRRENTEAFF.

The CDR3 DNA is TGTGCCAGCAGCTCCGCGCGGGGCTCTTCCTACGAGCAGTACTTC. It yields the protein CASSSARGSSYEQYF. J is TRBJ2-4 and V is TRBV7-2; a possible D gene is TRBD2 (6 bases). The assigned J gene may be wrong: the sequence end matches TRBJ2-7 better. There are 15 residues in the CDR3. Germline assignment: CDR1 SGHTA and CDR2 FQGNSA.

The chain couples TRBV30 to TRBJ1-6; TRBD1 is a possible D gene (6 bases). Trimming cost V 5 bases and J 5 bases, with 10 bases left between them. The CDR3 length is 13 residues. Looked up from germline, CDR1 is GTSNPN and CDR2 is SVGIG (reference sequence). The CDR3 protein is CAWGGQDNSPLHF. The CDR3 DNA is TGTGCCTGGGGGGGACAAGATAATTCACCCCTCCACTTT.